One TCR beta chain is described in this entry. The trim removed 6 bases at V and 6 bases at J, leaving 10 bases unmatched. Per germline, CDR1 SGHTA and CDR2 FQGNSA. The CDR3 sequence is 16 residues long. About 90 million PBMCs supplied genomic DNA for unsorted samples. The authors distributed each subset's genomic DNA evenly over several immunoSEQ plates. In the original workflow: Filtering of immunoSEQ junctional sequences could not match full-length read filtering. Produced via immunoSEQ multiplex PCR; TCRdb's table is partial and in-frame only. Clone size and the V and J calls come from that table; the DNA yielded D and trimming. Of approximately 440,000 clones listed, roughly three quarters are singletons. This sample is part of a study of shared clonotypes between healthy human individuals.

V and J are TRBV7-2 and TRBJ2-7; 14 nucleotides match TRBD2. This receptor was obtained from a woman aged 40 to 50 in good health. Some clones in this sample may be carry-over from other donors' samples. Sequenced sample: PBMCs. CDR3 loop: CASSRPGTSGSTEQYF. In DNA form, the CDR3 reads TGTGCCAGCAGTCGTCCCGGGACTAGCGGGAGTACCGAGCAGTACTTC.